The rows below give T cell receptor beta chains drawn from one sample of a study of immune characterization of retroperitoneal liposarcoma. A single record per CDR3 protein comes from TCRdb applying MiXCR to the PCR reads. The sample shows roughly 11,000 distinct CDR3 sequences, under 35% of them seen only once. Input material: tumor tissue. These receptors were taken from a male donor with retroperitoneal liposarcoma. Both conserved end residues are trimmed from each CDR3.

J: TRBJ2-2
V: TRBV12-3/TRBV12-4
length: 17
CDR3: ASSSEGLAGAHVGGELF

J: TRBJ2-2
V: TRBV3-1
length: 11
CDR3: ASSQQGAGELF

J: TRBJ2-6
V: TRBV6-1
length: 6
CDR3: ASSGGT

J: TRBJ2-1
V: TRBV11-1
length: 10
CDR3: ASSYQSNEQF

J: TRBJ2-3
V: TRBV6-1
length: 11
CDR3: ASSLTVRDTQY

J: -
V: TRBV10-2
length: 14
CDR3: ASAPGLAGVTYEQY

J: TRBJ2-3
V: TRBV12-3/TRBV12-4
length: 15
CDR3: ASSLRGYLSGTDTQY

J: -
V: TRBV6-1
length: 14
CDR3: ASSRTGTRGDYEQY

J: TRBJ2-1
V: TRBV6-1
length: 12
CDR3: ASSPGTGAYEQF

J: TRBJ2-4
V: TRBV6-1
length: 12
CDR3: ASSEALGGDIQY

J: -
V: TRBV27
length: 11
CDR3: ASRQGIPYEQY

J: TRBJ2-1
V: TRBV7-2
length: 12
CDR3: ASSFGTEYNEQF

J: TRBJ2-1
V: TRBV7-2
length: 13
CDR3: ASSMQAGVRETQF

J: TRBJ1-1
V: TRBV12-3/TRBV12-4
length: 13
CDR3: ASSLGGTVGTEAF

J: -
V: TRBV12-3/TRBV12-4
length: 13
CDR3: ASSRVRGDYNEQY

J: -
V: TRBV6-1
length: 12
CDR3: ASVRGLAGSEQF

J: TRBJ2-3
V: TRBV5-8
length: 13
CDR3: ASSSGGTYTDTQY

J: TRBJ1-6
V: TRBV6-1
length: 13
CDR3: ASRGIDPLNSPLH

J: TRBJ2-3
V: TRBV6-1
length: 14
CDR3: ASSEGWAGVTDTQY